Below, 22 T cell receptor beta chains from the same sample are listed, as sequenced in a study of beta chain features in type 1 diabetes. Points from the study as a whole: Across all four CD4+ subsets, people with type 1 diabetes showed modestly shorter TCRB CDR3s.

The antigens for these receptors are not known. Reverse transcription of all isolated RNA meant that expressed TCRB transcripts were sequenced. The protocol was immunoSEQ multiplex PCR, while the TCRdb copy is restricted to in-frame clones and leaves out a portion. The sample lists fewer than 45,000 clones, about 66% seen once, with more than 1.5% in the top ten. Sequencing input: Tregs from blood. These TCRs come from a young man with type 1 diabetes. Some clones in this sample may be carry-over from other donors' samples.

The J gene is TRBJ2-5, the V gene TRBV4-1; 9 nucleotides match TRBD1. Unmatched junction bases numbered 8, after V lost 4 bases and J lost 5 bases. The CDR3 has 15 residues. Germline V gives CDR1 MGHRA, CDR2 YSYEKL. CDR3 DNA: TGCGCCAGCAGCCGACGGACAGGGGAGAAGGAGACCCAGTACTTC. Its translation is CASSRRTGEKETQYF.

This rearrangement joins TRBV2 to TRBJ2-7; maybe TRBD2 (5 bases). The germline gives CDR1 SNHLY, CDR2 FYNNEI. With 3 bases removed from V and 9 bases from J, the gap between germline ends came to 6 bases. CDR3 length equals 10 residues. CDR3 sequence: CASSDAGQYF. In nucleotides, the CDR3 is TGTGCCAGCAGTGATGCGGGGCAGTACTTC.

V and J are TRBV14 and TRBJ2-7, with D perhaps matching TRBD1 (6 bases). Germline V gives CDR1 SGHDN, CDR2 FVKESK. The CDR3 loop spans 14 amino acids. Trimming took off 5 bases at V and 3 bases at J, with 14 bases between the two ends. CDR3: CASSVRDTLYEQYF. CDR3 in DNA: TGTGCCAGCAGCGTCCGGGACACTCTCTACGAGCAGTACTTC.

The chain joins TRBV5-1 to TRBJ2-5; weak D call: TRBD2 (7 bases). Germline V CDR1 and CDR2: SGHRS, YFSETQ. The V and J ends lost 6 bases and 5 bases respectively, with 20 bases between them. The CDR3 length is 15 residues. The CDR3 DNA sequence: TGCGCCAGCAACCTCCAAACGGGGGGCTGGGAGACCCAGTACTTC. Its protein is CASNLQTGGWETQYF.

This chain joins TRBV7-9 and TRBJ2-6; the match to TRBD1 covers 7 bases. The CDR3 covers 15 residues. The ends lost 5 bases at V and 2 bases at J; junction bases unmatched: 3. Germline V gene data show CDR1 as SEHNR and CDR2 as FQNEAQ (reference sequence). CDR3 DNA: TGTGCCAGCAGCGTCACAGGGGCTGGGGCCAACGTCCTGACTTTC. It translates to CASSVTGAGANVLTF.

This clone was seen more than once but under ten times. V gene TRBV28 combines with J gene TRBJ2-3; the match to TRBD2 covers 13 bases. Germline CDR1 reads MDHEN; CDR2 reads SYDVKM. The J segment lost 8 bases and the V segment lost 7 bases, leaving 12 bases of the junction unmatched. This CDR3 region has 16 residues. The CDR3 coding sequence is TGTGCCAGCACCAAACTAGCGGGGGGGCATTTTGGTACGCAGTATTTT. It specifies CASTKLAGGHFGTQYF.

This sequence joins TRBV25-1 and TRBJ2-2; D unresolved. The CDR3 has 15 amino acids. The germline V gene has CDR1 MGHDK and CDR2 SYGVNS. The V gene lost 4 bases and the J gene lost 0 bases, with 9 bases spanning the gap. CDR3 nucleotides: TGTGCCAGCAGTGGTCCCACAACGAACACCGGGGAGCTGTTTTTT. The encoded protein is CASSGPTTNTGELFF.

This rearrangement joins TRBV7-8 to TRBJ2-7; 7 bases are shared with TRBD2. The trim removed 4 bases at V and 0 bases at J, leaving 9 bases unmatched. The CDR3 is 16 amino acids. Germline V gene lookup returns CDR1 SGHVS and CDR2 FQNEAQ. The CDR3 DNA follows: TGTGCCAGCAGCTCGCCCGGGGCTAGCGGCTCCTACGAGCAGTACTTC. This gives the protein CASSSPGASGSYEQYF.

This chain joins TRBV29-1 and TRBJ1-2; D remains unclear. Between the trimmed V and J ends, which lost 6 bases and 1 base, there was a span of 9 bases. This CDR3 contains 12 residues. Germline CDR1 SQVTM, CDR2 ANQGSEA. Here the CDR3 reads CSVTTVNYGYTF. The CDR3, as DNA: TGCAGCGTGACAACAGTTAACTATGGCTACACCTTC.

This clone was detected a few times. The chain links TRBV7-9 to TRBJ1-5, with unresolved D. This CDR3 region has 12 residues. Germline V lookup: CDR1 SEHNR, CDR2 FQNEAQ (reference sequence). Trimming cost V 5 bases and J 5 bases, with 7 bases left between them. CDR3 DNA: TGTGCCAGCAGCCCATTAGATCAGCCCCAGCATTTT. It specifies CASSPLDQPQHF. Full variable domain (missing parts from reference TRBV7-9 and TRBJ1-5): DTGVSQNPRHKITKRGQNVTFRCDPISEHNRLYWYRQTLGQGPEFLTYFQNEAQLEKSRLLSDRFSAERPKGSFSTLEIQRTEQGDSAMYLCASSPLDQPQHFGDGTRLSIL.

V is TRBV19 and J is TRBJ1-3; tentatively, D is TRBD1 (6 bases). This CDR3 spans 12 amino acids. The V gene's germline CDR1 is LNHDA and CDR2 SQIVND (reference sequence). Trimming pared 10 bases from V and 4 bases from J, leaving 11 bases between. The CDR3 sequence is CATGGQGNTIYF. DNA of the CDR3: TGTGCCACCGGTGGACAGGGAAACACCATATATTTT. Supplemented by reference TRBV19 and TRBJ1-3, the full variable domain reads DGGITQSPKYLFRKEGQNVTLSCEQNLNHDAMYWYRQDPGQGLRLIYYSQIVNDFQKGDIAEGYSVSREKKESFPLTVTSAQKNPTAFYLCATGGQGNTIYFGEGSWLTVV.

The chain is built from TRBV2 and TRBJ2-7, with D possibly being TRBD1 (5 bases). This CDR3 is built from 13 residues. CDR1 and CDR2 (germline): SNHLY, FYNNEI. V lost 4 bases and J lost 3, with 10 bases in between. CDR3 loop: CASSARGYYEQYF. CDR3 nucleotide sequence: TGTGCCAGCAGTGCAAGGGGTTACTACGAGCAGTACTTC.

The chain employs TRBV28 and TRBJ1-4; a weak D match, TRBD1 (5 bases). There are 15 residues in the CDR3. Trimming removed 1 base at V and 6 bases at J, with 12 bases between. The germline V gene encodes CDR1 MDHEN and CDR2 SYDVKM. This CDR3 reads CASSLSGQGYEKLFF. Written as DNA, the CDR3 is TGTGCCAGCAGTTTATCCGGGCAGGGCTATGAAAAACTGTTTTTT. Together with reference TRBV28 and TRBJ1-4, the CDR3 gives the full variable domain: DVKVTQSSRYLVKRTGEKVFLECVQDMDHENMFWYRQDPGLGLRLIYFSYDVKMKEKGDIPEGYSVSREKKERFSLILESASTNQTSMYLCASSLSGQGYEKLFFGSGTQLSVL.

V gene TRBV7-2 combines with J gene TRBJ2-5, with TRBD2 matching over 9 bases. Germline loops: CDR1 SGHTA, CDR2 FQGNSA. V shed 5 bases and J 7 bases; nucleotides not matched to a gene: 17. The CDR3 length is 17 residues. As DNA, the CDR3 is TGTGCCAGCAGCCGGAGGGTAGCGGGGGAAACTTTGAGGACCCAGTACTTC. Its protein product is CASSRRVAGETLRTQYF.

This chain uses TRBV12-5 with TRBJ1-5; D not certain. Germline V gene lookup returns CDR1 LGHNT and CDR2 FRNRAP. The CDR3 has 14 amino acids. V was trimmed by 5 bases and J by 4 bases, leaving 12 bases between them. The CDR3 protein is CASGLGALNQPQHF. The CDR3, as DNA: TGTGCTAGTGGTCTTGGAGCACTAAATCAGCCCCAGCATTTT. Supplemented by reference TRBV12-5 and TRBJ1-5, the full variable domain reads DARVTQTPRHKVTEMGQEVTMRCQPILGHNTVFWYRQTMMQGLELLAYFRNRAPLDDSGMPKDRFSAEMPDATLATLKIQPSEPRDSAVYFCASGLGALNQPQHFGDGTRLSIL.

The chain employs TRBV11-2 and TRBJ1-1; D is unresolved. In germline, CDR1 is SGHAT, CDR2 FQNNGV. CDR3 length equals 14 residues. Trimming stripped 0 bases from V and 7 bases from J, with 12 bases between. The CDR3 loop is CASSLDAGLHEAFF. CDR3 coding DNA: TGTGCCAGCAGCTTAGATGCAGGACTCCATGAAGCTTTCTTT. The variable domain in full, completed from reference TRBV11-2 and TRBJ1-1, reads EAGVAQSPRYKIIEKRQSVAFWCNPISGHATLYWYQQILGQGPKLLIQFQNNGVVDDSQLPKDRFSAERLKGVDSTLKIQPAKLEDSAVYLCASSLDAGLHEAFFGQGTRLTVV.

This rearrangement joins TRBV5-1 to TRBJ2-1; weak D call: TRBD2 (6 bases). CDR3 length: 15 amino acids. V gave up 4 bases and J gave up 3 bases, with 14 bases separating them. Per the germline V gene, CDR1 is SGHRS and CDR2 is YFSETQ. CDR3 DNA: TGCGCCAGCAGCATCGGGGACGGGGGCTACAATGAGCAGTTCTTC. It yields the protein CASSIGDGGYNEQFF.

CDR3 nucleotides: TGTGCCAGTAGTAGGACAGGGTCTTACTACGAGCAGTACTTC. It specifies CASSRTGSYYEQYF. The rearrangement links TRBV19 to TRBJ2-7; 8 positions agree with TRBD1. This CDR3 has 14 amino acids. The trim removed 4 bases at V and 3 bases at J, leaving 5 bases unmatched. The germline CDR1 and CDR2 sequences are LNHDA and SQIVND (reference sequence). The full variable domain, with the rest looked up from reference TRBV19 and TRBJ2-7, is DGGITQSPKYLFRKEGQNVTLSCEQNLNHDAMYWYRQDPGQGLRLIYYSQIVNDFQKGDIAEGYSVSREKKESFPLTVTSAQKNPTAFYLCASSRTGSYYEQYFGPGTRLTVT.

This chain joins TRBV2 and TRBJ2-2; weak D call: TRBD1 (6 bases). CDR1 and CDR2 from the germline V gene are SNHLY and FYNNEI. The V and J ends lost 3 bases and 1 base respectively, with 9 bases between them. This CDR3 comprises 15 residues. CDR3 sequence reads: CASSEGRGNTGELFF. The CDR3 DNA is TGTGCCAGCAGTGAGGGCAGGGGGAACACCGGGGAGCTGTTTTTT. Variable domain in full (rest from reference TRBV2 and TRBJ2-2): EPEVTQTPSHQVTQMGQEVILRCVPISNHLYFYWYRQILGQKVEFLVSFYNNEISEKSEIFDDQFSVERPDGSNFTLKIRSTKLEDSAMYFCASSEGRGNTGELFFGEGSRLTVL.

The chain has TRBV25-1 and TRBJ2-1; tentative D call: TRBD1 (5 bases). The CDR3 consists of 14 residues. Trimming removed 0 bases from V and 6 bases from J, with 9 bases in between. CDR1 and CDR2 from the germline V gene are MGHDK and SYGVNS. The CDR3 DNA follows: TGTGCCAGCAGTGAATATAGCAGGGCCAATGAGCAGTTCTTC. Protein product: CASSEYSRANEQFF.

The chain recombines TRBV2 with TRBJ2-6; 7 bases align to TRBD1. The CDR3 has 17 amino acids. With V trimmed by 10 bases and J by 2 bases, 14 bases remained unmatched. Per germline, CDR1 SNHLY and CDR2 FYNNEI. The CDR3 is CATATGEGLPGANVLTF. CDR3 nucleotide sequence: TGTGCCACCGCCACAGGGGAAGGTCTTCCTGGGGCCAACGTCCTGACTTTC.

The chain uses TRBV2 and TRBJ2-3, with D possibly TRBD2 on 6 matching bases. V was shortened by 7 bases and J by 2 bases, with 13 bases between the two germline ends. Germline values: CDR1 SNHLY, CDR2 FYNNEI. CDR3 size: 14 residues. The CDR3 region is CASTRDSDTDTQYF. Here the CDR3 DNA reads TGTGCCAGCACGAGGGACTCAGACACAGATACGCAGTATTTT.